This TCR beta chain derives from a study of Graves' ophthalmopathy and Graves' hyperthyroidism. Each diagnosis was determined on the basis of clinical symptoms, serum thyroxine, TRAb, thyroid ultrasound and orbital computed tomography. Deletions cut 4 bases from V and 8 bases from J, with 20 bases between. This CDR3 has 15 residues. CDR1 MNHEY and CDR2 SVGAGI come from the germline V gene. The authors amplified TCR beta CDR3 regions, and they did so from RNA transcripts for repertoire sequencing. HTBI primers primed a first-round RT-PCR, and a second-round multiplex PCR followed. TCRdb redid the calling of the multiplex PCR reads with MiXCR, one entry per CDR3 protein. This sample has some 350,000 distinct CDR3 sequences; about a sixth occur once, and the top ten carry 2.4%.

This chain connects TRBV6-5 to TRBJ1-2; D gene uncertain. Specimen: peripheral blood. The origin of this receptor is an adult woman with stable Graves' hyperthyroidism. CDR3 sequence reads: CASSSNGGISGGYTF. CDR3 nucleotide sequence: TGTGCCAGCAGTTCGAACGGAGGAATCTCGGGGGGCTACACCTTC.